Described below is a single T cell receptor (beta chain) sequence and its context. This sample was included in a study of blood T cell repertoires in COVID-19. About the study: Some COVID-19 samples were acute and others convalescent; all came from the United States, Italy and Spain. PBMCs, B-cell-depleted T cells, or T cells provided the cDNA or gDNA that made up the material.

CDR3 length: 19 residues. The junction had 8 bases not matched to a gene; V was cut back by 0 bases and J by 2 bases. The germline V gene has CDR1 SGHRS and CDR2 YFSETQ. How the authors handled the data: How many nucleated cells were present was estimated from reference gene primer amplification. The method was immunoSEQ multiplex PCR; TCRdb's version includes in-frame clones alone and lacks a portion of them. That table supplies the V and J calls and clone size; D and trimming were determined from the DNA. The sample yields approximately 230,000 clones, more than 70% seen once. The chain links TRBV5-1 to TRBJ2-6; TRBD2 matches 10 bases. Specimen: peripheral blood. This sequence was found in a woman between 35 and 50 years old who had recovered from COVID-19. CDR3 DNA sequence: TGCGCCAGCAGCTTGGAACTAGCGGGATTCTTGACTGGGGCCAACGTCCTGACTTTC. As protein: CASSLELAGFLTGANVLTF.